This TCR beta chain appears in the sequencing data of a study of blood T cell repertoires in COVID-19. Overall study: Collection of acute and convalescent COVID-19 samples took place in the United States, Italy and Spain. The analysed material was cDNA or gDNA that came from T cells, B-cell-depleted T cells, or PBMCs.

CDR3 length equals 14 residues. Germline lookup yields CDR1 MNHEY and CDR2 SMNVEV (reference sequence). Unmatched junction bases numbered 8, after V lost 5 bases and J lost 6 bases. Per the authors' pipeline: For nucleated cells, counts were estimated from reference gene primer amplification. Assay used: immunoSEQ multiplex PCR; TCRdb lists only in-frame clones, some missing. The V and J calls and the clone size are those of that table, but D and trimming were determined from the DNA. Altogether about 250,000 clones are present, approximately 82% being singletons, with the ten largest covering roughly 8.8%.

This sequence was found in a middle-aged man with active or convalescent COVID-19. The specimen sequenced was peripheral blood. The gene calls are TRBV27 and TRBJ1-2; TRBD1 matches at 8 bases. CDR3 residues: CASSPRTGTNGYTF. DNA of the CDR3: TGTGCCAGCAGTCCGCGGACAGGGACAAATGGCTACACCTTC.